Reported below is one TCR beta chain. No cognate antigen has been identified for it. The record has no base qualities; no much larger clone is one base away. This sample was included in a study of T-cell memory formation after mild COVID-19 (dated by TCRdb to about 2021). Concerning the study at large: TCR sequence clusters from the two donors were largely donor specific. T-cell clones expanding and contracting after mild COVID-19 in two donors were tracked by longitudinal TCRalpha and TCRbeta repertoire sequencing. The cohort was made up of two young adult volunteers, one female and one male, who were previously healthy. Overall results and qualifications from the work: SARS-CoV-2 specificity of the second-wave clones peaking on day 37 was not confirmed. Contracting CD4+ clones were found mainly in CM and EM memory subsets, while CD8+ clones were enriched in EMRA. Balanced CD4/CD8 phenotypes were observed for clones contracting from day 15 to 85, whereas a bias towards CD4+ was observed for a second wave of clones expanding from day 15 to 37. The detection of some responding clones in pre-infection memory suggests that pre-existing cross-reactive memory T cells joined the SARS-CoV-2 response. Only a couple of mild cases were covered in the study, and larger cohorts including severe cases with pre-infection samples were considered necessary.

PBMCs were isolated by Ficoll-Paque density gradient centrifugation. The sample was run on an Illumina NovaSeq 6000. TCRalpha and TCRbeta cDNA libraries were constructed by 5'RACE with constant-segment primers, with sample barcodes and unique molecular identifiers being introduced. RNA was extracted from every sample with Trizol reagent. The libraries were amplified in two PCR steps, and the second step added a second sample barcode and Illumina TruSeq adapters. The libraries were sequenced on an Illumina NovaSeq using 2 x 150 bp paired-end reads. Per the original workflow: With migec v1.2.7, reads were demultiplexed and then collapsed into UMI-guided consensus sequences. Using mixcr v2.1.11, UMI consensuses were aligned to TRA and TRB V and J templates and then assembled into clonotypes. Expanded or contracted clonotypes were those called significant by both edgeR and NoisET, with noise models trained on biological replicates. For edgeR calls, the thresholds were a false discovery rate-adjusted p below 0.01 and a log2 fold-change of 1. PCA with hierarchical clustering of max-normalized trajectories of the 1000 most abundant clonotypes was used as exploratory dynamics analysis. The CD4 or CD8 phenotype of responding clones was assigned using the separately sequenced CD4+ and CD8+ repertoires. Using fastp trimming at Q25 and MiXCR clonotype assembly, TCRdb reanalyzed the public sequencing data and kept in-frame beta chains. For every CDR3 protein sequence, its rows merge into one entry that carries the most common genes and DNA. The V and J calls were determined by TCRdb, not by the authors. For this sample the table gives 350,000 to 450,000 distinct CDR3 sequences, of which 28% were detected only once. Less than 15% of the sample comes from the top ten.

The CDR3 sequence holds 16 residues, the cysteine and phenylalanine included. Only the CDR3 region is kept as DNA, spanning 48 bases read in frame from base 1. For CDR1 and CDR2, the germline V gene lists SGHDT and YYEEEE. Ends trimmed: V by 0 bases, J by 3 bases; bases unmatched to a gene: 6. Recombination connected TRBV5-6 to TRBJ2-7; TRBD2 aligns with 10 central bases. The sample comprised PBMCs or a T cell subset sorted from them (not recorded which). The clonotype comes from an adult woman who had mild COVID-19 (a few samples of this study predate the infection). The sample titles of this study are shuffled in the database, so cell type and time point are left out; the donor was told from shared clones. The DNA sequence follows: TGTGCCAGCAGCTTGGAGCTAGCGGGAGCCTACTACGAGCAGTACTTC. Its protein reads: CASSLELAGAYYEQYF.